Following are 31 T cell receptor beta chains from one sample sequenced in a study of cytomegalovirus exposure and HLA in healthy donors. The PCR contained 60 Vbeta and 13 Jbeta primers. The repertoire was sequenced with immunoSEQ multiplex PCR; TCRdb's copy has only in-frame clones and lacks some. The sample consists of 65,000 to 70,000 clones, about three quarters of them appearing once. Sequenced material: PBMCs. The receptors stem from a woman aged 25 to 39 in good health and CMV-seropositive.

CDR3 coding DNA: TGTGCCAGCAGGGCCGGGACAGTCTCCTACGAGCAGTACTTC. Translation gives CASRAGTVSYEQYF. The V and J genes are TRBV2 and TRBJ2-7, with 7 bases identical to TRBD1. This CDR3 contains 14 residues. The V gene's germline CDR1 is SNHLY and CDR2 FYNNEI. Unmatched junction bases numbered 5, after V lost 6 bases and J lost 0 bases.

The chain has TRBV5-6 and TRBJ2-1; 10 bases are a match to TRBD2. The length of the CDR3 is 16 residues. Germline CDR1 and CDR2: SGHDT and YYEEEE. The V and J ends lost 1 base and 4 bases, in that order; junction bases with no gene match: 5. The CDR3 sequence: CASSLPLAGFYNEQFF. CDR3 bases: TGTGCCAGCAGCTTGCCACTAGCGGGGTTTTACAATGAGCAGTTCTTC.

The rearrangement uses TRBV28 and TRBJ1-1; D remains unclear. V lost 5 bases to trimming and J lost 1 base, with 8 bases between them. Germline V gene lookup returns CDR1 MDHEN and CDR2 SYDVKM. This CDR3 is built from 13 residues. This CDR3 is CASSLVGNTEAFF. The CDR3 region has the DNA TGTGCCAGCAGTCTAGTGGGGAACACTGAAGCTTTCTTT.

This chain joins TRBV9 and TRBJ1-1; D is possibly TRBD1 (6 bases). The CDR3 runs to 14 residues. Trimming took 0 bases from V and 8 from J, leaving 14 bases between them. CDR1 is SGDLS and CDR2 is YYNGEE in the germline V gene. Here the CDR3 DNA reads TGTGCCAGCAGCGTAGAGGGGGTACGAGGGGAAGCTTTCTTT. Its protein product is CASSVEGVRGEAFF.

This chain connects TRBV7-9 to TRBJ2-1, with 10 bases that match TRBD2. Germline lookup yields CDR1 SEHNR and CDR2 FQNEAQ (reference sequence). This CDR3 contains 19 residues. The trim removed 1 base at V and 1 base at J, leaving 10 bases unmatched. CDR3 amino acids: CASSLVTSGRAWSYNEQFF. The CDR3, as DNA: TGTGCCAGCAGCTTAGTCACCAGCGGGAGGGCTTGGTCCTACAATGAGCAGTTCTTC.

The chain is built from TRBV6-5 and TRBJ1-1; D is uncertain. Germline V gene lookup returns CDR1 MNHEY and CDR2 SVGAGI. This CDR3 region has 14 residues. V lost 2 bases, J lost 8 bases, and 15 bases lay in between. The CDR3 DNA sequence: TGTGCCAGCAGTTACCCGGCCTCGGGAGGGGAAGCTTTCTTT. Its protein is CASSYPASGGEAFF.

CDR3 sequence (DNA): TGTGCCAGCAGCTCAGGGGGGAATGAGCAGTTCTTC. Protein: CASSSGGNEQFF. The chain uses TRBV5-4 and TRBJ2-1; a weak D match, TRBD1 (7 bases). Trimming took 3 bases from V and 7 from J, leaving 8 bases between them. CDR3 length equals 12 residues. Looked up from germline, CDR1 is SGHNT and CDR2 is YYREEE (reference sequence).

J is TRBJ1-4 and V is TRBV29-1; D is undetermined. The CDR3 consists of 12 residues. Germline V lookup: CDR1 SQVTM, CDR2 ANQGSEA. Trimming shortened V by 4 bases and J by 0 bases, and 3 bases separated the two germline ends. The CDR3 nucleotides read TGCAGCGTTGCAACAACTAATGAAAAACTGTTTTTT. Amino acid sequence: CSVATTNEKLFF.

The chain combines TRBV30 with TRBJ2-7, with D possibly matching TRBD2 (5 bases). The CDR3 is 11 residues long. Germline loops: CDR1 GTSNPN, CDR2 SVGIG (reference sequence). V lost 1 base and J lost 6, with 7 bases in between. CDR3 in amino acids: CAWSEAGEQYF. DNA of the CDR3: TGTGCCTGGAGTGAGGCGGGCGAGCAGTACTTC.

This clone was counted only a few times. The chain has TRBV29-1 and TRBJ2-1; 11 bases align to TRBD1. Germline V lookup: CDR1 SQVTM, CDR2 ANQGSEA. This CDR3 contains 12 residues. J gave up 14 bases and V 5 bases, and 8 bases lay outside the gene matches. CDR3: CSVRPGQGEEFF. DNA of the CDR3: TGCAGCGTTCGTCCGGGACAGGGGGAGGAGTTCTTC.

This chain links TRBV15 with TRBJ1-1, with 7 bases matching TRBD1. Germline V gives CDR1 LNHNV, CDR2 YYDKDF (reference sequence). V gave up 7 bases and J gave up 2 bases; unmatched junction bases: 16. The CDR3 is 17 amino acids. The CDR3 here is CATTPGPFRQGNTEAFF. In DNA form, the CDR3 reads TGTGCCACCACCCCGGGACCCTTTCGACAGGGAAACACTGAAGCTTTCTTT.

This chain uses TRBV6-1 with TRBJ2-5, with D possibly being TRBD1 (7 bases). This CDR3 is 15 amino acids long. V was clipped by 5 bases and J by 2 bases, with 15 bases between them. Looked up from germline, CDR1 is MNHNS and CDR2 is SASEGT. In nucleotides, the CDR3 is TGTGCCAGCAGTTCGGCGTCAGGGGGGCAAGAGACCCAGTACTTC. Protein product: CASSSASGGQETQYF.

V and J are TRBV27 and TRBJ2-1; TRBD1 matches 9 bases. The CDR3 covers 17 residues. V shed 4 bases, J shed 3 bases, and the junction held 10 bases outside the gene matches. The germline CDR1 and CDR2 sequences are MNHEY and SMNVEV (reference sequence). The CDR3 DNA reads as TGTGCCAGCAGTTCCCGATCGAAGGGACAGGGCTACAATGAGCAGTTCTTC. Its translation is CASSSRSKGQGYNEQFF.

This clone is a singleton in its sample. CDR3 loop: CASSSGTRGDNEQFF. CDR3 sequence (DNA): TGTGCCAGCAGCTCCGGGACTAGAGGGGACAATGAGCAGTTCTTC. The chain joins TRBV6-5 to TRBJ2-1; 8 nucleotides line up with TRBD2. The CDR3 has 15 residues. V was pared by 6 bases and J by 5 bases, with 9 bases of the junction left unmatched. Germline values: CDR1 MNHEY, CDR2 SVGAGI.

The chain links TRBV27 to TRBJ1-6, with no clear D. This CDR3 contains 12 residues. V gave up 5 bases and J gave up 9 bases, with 8 bases separating them. Germline loops: CDR1 MNHEY, CDR2 SMNVEV (reference sequence). The CDR3 DNA reads TGTGCCAGCAGTACGGGAGGTTCACCCCTCCACTTT. Protein sequence: CASSTGGSPLHF.

The J gene is TRBJ2-1, the V gene TRBV5-6; D remains unclear. The germline gives CDR1 SGHDT, CDR2 YYEEEE. V was clipped by 0 bases and J by 5 bases, with 12 bases between them. This CDR3 spans 15 amino acids. CDR3 loop: CASSLAGWVDNEQFF. Written as DNA, the CDR3 is TGTGCCAGCAGCTTGGCGGGTTGGGTCGACAATGAGCAGTTCTTC.

This clone was observed a few times. The rearrangement links TRBV19 to TRBJ2-1; 8 bases are a match to TRBD2. This CDR3 is 15 amino acids long. From germline, CDR1 is LNHDA and CDR2 SQIVND (reference sequence). With V trimmed by 8 bases and J by 10 bases, 16 bases remained unmatched. DNA of the CDR3: TGTGCCAGTCACCGCGAGAGAGCGGGAGCACGGGAGCAGTTCTTC. Protein product: CASHRERAGAREQFF.

The chain links TRBV29-1 to TRBJ2-7; D is possibly TRBD1 (5 bases). V was shortened by 1 base and J by 0 bases, with 13 bases between the two germline ends. Per the germline V gene, CDR1 is SQVTM and CDR2 is ANQGSEA. The CDR3 loop spans 15 amino acids. This chain's CDR3 is CSVEVGGALSYEQYF. CDR3 nucleotides: TGCAGCGTTGAAGTAGGTGGGGCTCTCTCCTACGAGCAGTACTTC.

The sample holds a few counts of this clone. CDR3 in amino acids: CASSDSRTANEQFF. Here the CDR3 DNA reads TGTGCCAGCAGTGACTCGAGAACCGCCAATGAGCAGTTCTTC. V and J are TRBV6-4 and TRBJ2-1; D is undetermined. V was clipped by 0 bases and J by 6 bases, with 9 bases between them. Germline values: CDR1 MRHNA, CDR2 SNTAGT. CDR3 length equals 14 residues.

This chain uses TRBV2 with TRBJ2-5; 10 nucleotides line up with TRBD2. Germline assignment: CDR1 SNHLY and CDR2 FYNNEI. This CDR3 region has 19 residues. J gave up 5 bases and V 6 bases, and 21 bases lay outside the gene matches. The CDR3 coding sequence is TGTGCCAGCAGGACCGGCAGCGGGAGGGCCGGGGTTGAGCGGGAGACCCAGTACTTC. Amino acid sequence: CASRTGSGRAGVERETQYF.

The CDR3 loop is CASKGRGKNIQYF. The CDR3 coding sequence is TGTGCCAGCAAAGGAAGGGGGAAAAACATTCAGTACTTC. V and J are TRBV28 and TRBJ2-4; the D gene is possibly TRBD1 (6 bases). V was shortened by 7 bases and J by 4 bases, with 11 bases between the two germline ends. Germline lookup yields CDR1 MDHEN and CDR2 SYDVKM. This CDR3 is built from 13 residues. Using reference TRBV28 and TRBJ2-4 for the parts outside the CDR3, the full variable domain is DVKVTQSSRYLVKRTGEKVFLECVQDMDHENMFWYRQDPGLGLRLIYFSYDVKMKEKGDIPEGYSVSREKKERFSLILESASTNQTSMYLCASKGRGKNIQYFGAGTRLSVL.

This clone is a singleton in its sample. The rearrangement links TRBV18 to TRBJ2-7; D perhaps matches TRBD1 (7 bases). This CDR3 has 21 residues. V was pared by 3 bases and J by 2 bases, with 32 bases between. CDR1 and CDR2 from the germline V gene are KGHSH and LQKENI. The CDR3 DNA reads TGTGCCAGCTCACCCGCGGGGCGACAAGGACAGGAAATATTCCCGACCTACGAGCAGTACTTC. It is translated as CASSPAGRQGQEIFPTYEQYF.

V usage is TRBV6-1 and J usage is TRBJ2-7; D not certain. Looked up from germline, CDR1 is MNHNS and CDR2 is SASEGT. CDR3 length: 15 amino acids. Deletions cut 0 bases from V and 2 bases from J, with 11 bases between. The CDR3 region has the DNA TGTGCCAGCAGTGAAGCCCTTTACGACACCTACGAGCAGTACTTC. This sequence encodes CASSEALYDTYEQYF.

The chain employs TRBV15 and TRBJ2-7; D unclear. Germline V gene data show CDR1 as LNHNV and CDR2 as YYDKDF (reference sequence). The CDR3 runs to 14 residues. Deletions cut 1 base from V and 0 bases from J, with 7 bases between. CDR3 protein: CATSRGGASYEQYF. The CDR3 bases are TGTGCCACCAGCAGAGGCGGAGCCTCCTACGAGCAGTACTTC.

The chain couples TRBV9 to TRBJ2-3; 9 bases are a match to TRBD2. Germline V gene sequence: CDR1 SGDLS, CDR2 YYNGEE. Losses at the gene ends were 3 bases for V and 3 bases for J; bases not matched to a gene: 8. This CDR3 region has 16 residues. Written as DNA, the CDR3 is TGTGCCAGCAGCGGCCTCGGACTAGCGTGGACAGATACGCAGTATTTT. Protein: CASSGLGLAWTDTQYF.

V usage is TRBV29-1 and J usage is TRBJ2-5; perhaps TRBD1 as D (5 bases). The CDR3 spans 13 residues. Germline V CDR1 and CDR2: SQVTM, ANQGSEA. V shed 4 bases and J shed 2 bases, with 11 bases lying between them. For the CDR3, the DNA is TGCAGCGTTGGAAGGGGCGCACAAGAGACCCAGTACTTC. It is translated as CSVGRGAQETQYF.

The chain couples TRBV28 to TRBJ2-2, with D perhaps TRBD2 (5 bases). This CDR3 is 16 amino acids long. Trimming pared 0 bases from V and 2 bases from J, leaving 10 bases between. Germline V lookup: CDR1 MDHEN, CDR2 SYDVKM. CDR3 in amino acids: CASSLWGAGNTGELFF. The CDR3 nucleotides read TGTGCCAGCAGTTTATGGGGAGCAGGAAACACCGGGGAGCTGTTTTTT.

This chain joins TRBV28 and TRBJ2-7; TRBD1 aligns across 11 bases. The length of the CDR3 is 16 residues. From germline, CDR1 is MDHEN and CDR2 SYDVKM. Losses at the gene ends were 3 bases for V and 7 bases for J; bases not matched to a gene: 11. The CDR3 protein is CASSFTGTGGVGEQYF. DNA of the CDR3: TGTGCCAGCAGTTTTACCGGGACAGGGGGGGTAGGGGAGCAGTACTTC.

The rearrangement uses TRBV4-3 and TRBJ1-4; 7 bases line up with TRBD1. This CDR3 comprises 15 residues. The germline V gene encodes CDR1 LGHNA and CDR2 YSLEER. V lost 0 bases to trimming and J lost 5 bases; unmatched junction nucleotides: 3. CDR3 loop: CASSQDDRVNEKLFF. CDR3 nucleotides: TGCGCCAGCAGCCAAGACGACAGGGTAAATGAAAAACTGTTTTTT.

The rearrangement links TRBV7-2 to TRBJ2-2; 9 positions agree with TRBD2. Germline V gene data show CDR1 as SGHTA and CDR2 as FQGNSA. The CDR3 is 18 residues long. Germline trimming cut 4 bases from V and 0 bases from J; bases unmatched to any gene: 9. The CDR3: CASSSIGAGGTNTGELFF. Here the CDR3 DNA reads TGTGCCAGCAGCTCAATCGGGGCGGGAGGGACGAACACCGGGGAGCTGTTTTTT.

The rearrangement links TRBV5-1 to TRBJ2-1; 7 positions match TRBD1. The junction had 2 bases not matched to a gene; V was cut back by 4 bases and J by 4 bases. This CDR3 has 13 residues. Germline values: CDR1 SGHRS, CDR2 YFSETQ. The CDR3 sequence: CASSGDSYNEQFF. The CDR3 DNA sequence: TGCGCCAGCAGCGGGGACAGTTACAATGAGCAGTTCTTC.